This T cell receptor beta chain comes out of a study of cytomegalovirus exposure and HLA in healthy donors. General study points: Rare sequences made up most TCRs, while some public TCRs were found in many donors. Per published reports, the classifier diagnosed cytomegalovirus status with high specificity and sensitivity.

CDR1 and CDR2 from the germline V gene are SGHRS and YFSETQ. The CDR3 runs to 13 residues. Trimming pared 1 base from V and 3 bases from J, leaving 7 bases between. This table comes from immunoSEQ multiplex PCR, and its TCRdb copy is limited to in-frame clones, with some not included. The sample contains about 130,000 clones, about 90% of which appear only once. With respect to this clone: What it binds is not known.

Material for sequencing was PBMCs. The receptor's source is a man younger than 45 in good health and CMV-seronegative. V usage is TRBV5-1 and J usage is TRBJ2-5; no reliable D call. As DNA, the CDR3 is TGCGCCAGCAGCTTGTTAGTCGAAGAGACCCAGTACTTC. Translated: CASSLLVEETQYF.